The source of this T cell receptor (beta chain) is a study of cytomegalovirus exposure and HLA in healthy donors. Germline values: CDR1 MNHNS, CDR2 SASEGT. With V trimmed by 7 bases and J by 2 bases, 10 bases remained unmatched. The CDR3 contains 15 residues. The study ran its PCR with 60 Vbeta and 13 Jbeta primers. The repertoire was sequenced with immunoSEQ multiplex PCR; TCRdb's copy has only in-frame clones and lacks some. The sample contains 110,000 or so clones, roughly 82% of which appear only once. This sequence joins TRBV6-1 and TRBJ2-7, with 8 nucleotides matching TRBD2. The TCR sequence derives from a young man in good health and CMV-seropositive. The sequenced sample was PBMCs. The DNA of the CDR3 is TGTGCCAGCACGGGAGGGCCAGGGGTAACCTACGAGCAGTACTTC. Translating gives CASTGGPGVTYEQYF.